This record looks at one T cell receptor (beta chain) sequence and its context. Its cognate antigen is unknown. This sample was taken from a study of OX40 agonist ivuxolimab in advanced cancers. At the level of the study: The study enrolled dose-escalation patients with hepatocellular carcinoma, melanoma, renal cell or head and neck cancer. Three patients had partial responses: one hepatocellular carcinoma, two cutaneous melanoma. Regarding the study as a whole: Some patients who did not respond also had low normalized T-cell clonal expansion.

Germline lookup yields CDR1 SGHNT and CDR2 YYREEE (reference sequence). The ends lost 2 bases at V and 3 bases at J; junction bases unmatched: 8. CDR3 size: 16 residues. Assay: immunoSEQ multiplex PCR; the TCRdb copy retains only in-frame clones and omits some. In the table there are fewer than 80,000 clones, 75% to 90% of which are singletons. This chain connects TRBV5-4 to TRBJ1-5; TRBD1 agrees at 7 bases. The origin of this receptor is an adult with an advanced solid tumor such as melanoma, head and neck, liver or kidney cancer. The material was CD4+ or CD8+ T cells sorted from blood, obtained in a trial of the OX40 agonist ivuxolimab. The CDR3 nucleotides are TGTGCCAGCAGCTTCCTCGGGGACAGCGACAATCAGCCCCAGCATTTT. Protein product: CASSFLGDSDNQPQHF.